The T cell receptor (beta chain) described here comes from a study of T cell repertoires in cytomegalovirus infection. On the study more broadly: Public signatures in TCR beta pointed to CMV infection and matching HLA type. General observations from the study: CMV carriers with the relevant HLA were identified by cumulative public TCR beta family frequency. The ex vivo response was dominated by HLA-C-restricted CMV-specific TCR beta clonotypes.

The germline V gene encodes CDR1 MGHRA and CDR2 YSYEKL. Losses at the gene ends were 0 bases for V and 5 bases for J; bases not matched to a gene: 7. The CDR3 has 18 residues. In regard to this clonotype: Its target is unknown.

TCRdb passed the reads through MiXCR, listing each CDR3 protein once. The sample records 310,000 or so distinct CDR3 sequences, roughly 15% being singletons. Sequencing was carried out using PBMCs. This TCR was sampled from a human donor in good health (CMV status not recorded). Some clones in this sample may be carry-over from other donors' samples. The chain uses TRBV4-1 and TRBJ2-2; 12 bases match TRBD1. The CDR3 bases are TGCGCCAGCAGCCAAGAGGGACAGGGGGCTGGTCGAACCGGGGAGCTGTTTTTT. This codes for CASSQEGQGAGRTGELFF.